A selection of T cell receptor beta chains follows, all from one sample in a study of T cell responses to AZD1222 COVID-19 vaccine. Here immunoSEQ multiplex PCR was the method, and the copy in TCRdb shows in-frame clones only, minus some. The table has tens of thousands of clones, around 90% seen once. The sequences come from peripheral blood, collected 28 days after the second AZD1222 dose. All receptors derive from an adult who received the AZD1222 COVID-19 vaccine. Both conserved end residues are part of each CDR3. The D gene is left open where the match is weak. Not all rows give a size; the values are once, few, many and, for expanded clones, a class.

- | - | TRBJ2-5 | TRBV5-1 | TGCGCCAGCAGCTTGTCGGGGGCCAAAGAGACCCAGTACTTC | CASSLSGAKETQYF
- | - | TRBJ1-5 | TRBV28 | TGTGCCAGCAGCTTGGGCGGGCAGGGCAATCAGCCCCAGCATTTT | CASSLGGQGNQPQHF
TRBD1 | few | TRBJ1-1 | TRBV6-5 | TGTGCCAGCAGAGTAAGACAGGGCAAAAACACTGAAGCTTTCTTT | CASRVRQGKNTEAFF
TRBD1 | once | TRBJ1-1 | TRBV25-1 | TGTGCCAGTGAGACAGGGGGCGCGGGGAACACTGAAGCTTTCTTT | CASETGGAGNTEAFF
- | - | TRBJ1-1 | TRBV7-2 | TGTGCCAGCAGCTTCAATGCCAGGGGTACTGAAGCTTTCTTT | CASSFNARGTEAFF
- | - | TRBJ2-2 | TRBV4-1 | TGCGCCAGCAGCCAAGCGGGGGTCACCGGGGAGCTGTTTTTT | CASSQAGVTGELFF
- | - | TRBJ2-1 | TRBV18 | TGTGCCAGCTCACAACGACAATGGCTTGAGCAGTTCTTC | CASSQRQWLEQFF
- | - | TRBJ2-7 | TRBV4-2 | TGTGCCAGCAGCCAAGATAATCCCCCCTACGAGCAGTACTTC | CASSQDNPPYEQYF
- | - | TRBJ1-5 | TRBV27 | TGTGCCAGCAGTTTTTTTGGAGGAGGCAATCAGCCCCAGCATTTT | CASSFFGGGNQPQHF
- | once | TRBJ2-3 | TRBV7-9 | TGTGCCAGCAGCTTAGCGTCCCCCAGGTCCACAGATACGCAGTATTTT | CASSLASPRSTDTQYF
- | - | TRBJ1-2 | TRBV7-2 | TGTGCCAGCAGCCCTCCGGGATTTAACTATGGCTACACCTTC | CASSPPGFNYGYTF
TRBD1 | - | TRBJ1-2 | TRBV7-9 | TGTGCCAGCAGCTTAGGGACAGGGACTAACTATGGCTACACCTTC | CASSLGTGTNYGYTF